The entry below describes one T cell receptor beta chain. Which antigen it targets is not known. No clone much larger than this one lies a single base away; base qualities are absent. In total, around 600 healthy bone marrow donors made up the cohort. Cohort members were all nominally healthy when sampled, although unrecorded immune exposures were likely present. The donor tested CMV seronegative, placing the donor among the 350 or so seronegative members of the cohort. A peripheral blood sample was collected from each donor, and TCR beta sequencing was performed on peripheral blood mononuclear cells. Genomic DNA was extracted from the blood cell samples with the Qiagen DNeasy Blood Extraction Kit. The sample originates from a study of cytomegalovirus exposure and HLA in healthy donors (TCRdb year 2017). Background on the whole study: An earlier analysis of roughly 500 of the donors reported around 280 Gb of sequence data and 90 million to 120 million unique TCR beta sequences obtained from around 180 million T cells. An early release covering over 500 HLA-typed donors comprised approximately 300 gigabases of sequencing data and tens of millions of unique TCR sequences. The study aimed to test whether cataloging public T cell receptors could reveal signatures of past pathogen exposure. A later analysis re-examined previously published TCR beta repertoires from more than 650 donors and added high-resolution HLA genotyping to investigate patterns of TCR occurrence. To predict cytomegalovirus infection status, the study brought together high-throughput TCR immunosequencing, statistical association of individual TCRs with disease status, and machine learning. All discovery cohort repertoires had been generated using a single sequencing platform. In addition to the first cohort of 650 to 750 subjects, a separate validation cohort of under 150 different subjects was used. Genome-wide SNP genotypes for about 60% of the roughly 700 donors were used in a later genetic analysis, which treated that subset as a discovery cohort. HLA typing covered class I and class II loci at four-digit resolution. Because of strong linkage in the cohort, roughly five DR-DQ haplotypes were treated as single units for association and clustering. Donor age, sex, ethnicity and CMV serostatus were compiled alongside the repertoire data. Typing coverage varied by locus: about 620-640 donors for A, B, C, DRB1 and DQB1; more than 500 for DQA1; some 610 for DPA1; approximately 450 for DPB1. An earlier analysis of roughly 580 of the donors used high-throughput TCR beta sequencing to judge whether each TCR beta V gene segment behaved as functional or pseudogenic. The later analysis used no new phenotypic data to find candidate immune exposures, relying instead on TCR beta sequences and their occurrence across donors. Across around 400 genotyped donors of the cohort, an average of roughly 200,000 unique TCR beta nucleotide sequences per donor were sequenced, and 15% to 20% of those sequences were non-productive. The study used immunosequencing to profile the T cell repertoires of approximately 640 subjects and linked those repertoires to cytomegalovirus serostatus. The genetic ancestry cluster associated with self-reported Caucasian donors included about four fifths of the roughly 400 genotyped donors. Study-level results and caveats: In a later analysis, 16,951 TCR beta sequences were associated with specific HLA alleles at a false discovery rate of 0.05. In a later genetic analysis, fewer N-insertions in productive TCRs were reported among donors in an Asian-associated ancestry cluster than the 666-donor mean. The classifier was reported to diagnose cytomegalovirus status with high specificity and sensitivity in both the original and validation cohorts. In a later genetic analysis, a missense DCLRE1C variant was associated with V-gene and J-gene trimming of TCR beta chains, and the association was replicated in an independent cohort. The only immune exposure information available for the cohort was CMV serostatus. According to a later analysis, most CMV-associated TCR beta chains appeared to be HLA-restricted, and the HLA associations seemed to be driven largely by CMV exposure. A cluster of highly shared sequence variants was judged likely to represent a technical artifact of the sequencing pipeline. According to a later analysis, TCR association rates differed among HLA loci, with DRB1 alleles showing the most associated TCRs and HLA-C alleles showing the fewest. Several of the top co-occurrence clusters appeared to be linked to parvovirus B19, influenza, CMV and Epstein-Barr virus, according to a later analysis. A later analysis found that HLA-associated TCR beta chains were more clonally expanded and had lower generation probabilities than equally common non-associated chains. According to the authors, the approach could potentially be generalized to other disease states and immunological phenotypes. A further reported finding was that TCR beta sequences accurately predicted the HLA-A and HLA-B alleles for most subjects in the first cohort. Linkage disequilibrium might explain the correlated functional status among segregating V segments, but an unknown experimental factor could not be excluded. About 17 rarely observed V segments, including chromosome 9 orphons, were excluded from the earlier analysis of about 500 of the donors because counts were too low. The cohort was sequenced for TCR beta chains only, and without alpha or paired-chain data the features that could be detected were limited. The study listed 150 to 200 TCR beta chains as associated with cytomegalovirus. Because the 87-base-pair reads could not distinguish some IMGT-functional V segments, including TRBV6-2 and TRBV6-3, those segments were excluded. When HLA alleles, especially DR and DQ, strongly co-occurred, attributing TCR associations to individual alleles was difficult. HLA typing was unavailable for some donors at each locus, so association tests used only the typed subset. Broadly in line with IMGT annotations, most TCR beta V segments showed up in productive rearrangements about 87% or about 30% of the time in an earlier analysis of under 700 of the donors. In vitro tests confirmed that a few of the cytomegalovirus-associated TCR beta chains recognize cytomegalovirus antigens. Most TCR sequences were seen in very few donors, while some public TCRs were found in many individuals. Sequencing depth was assumed to be roughly uniform across donors in the presence/absence analyses, though that assumption may not hold.

The CDR3 spans 14 residues, from the cysteine through the phenylalanine. The kept DNA is CDR3 alone, 42 bases in frame from the first base. CDR1 and CDR2 are read off the germline V gene as MNHEY and SVGAGI. V loses 5 bases, J loses 2 bases, and the germline ends lie 12 bases apart. Preparation of the library involved the immunoSEQ multiplex PCR assay. For the multiplex PCR, a mixture combining 60 forward primers for TCR Vbeta segments and 13 reverse primers for TCR Jbeta segments was used. Amplification of the CDR3 region of rearranged TCR beta genes was performed with a multiplex PCR assay on genomic DNA. The Illumina HiSeq System was used to sequence the amplified TCR beta libraries as 87-base-pair reads. Per the original workflow: A later analysis counted some 80 million unique TCR beta chains across the 666 repertoires, and roughly 9.9 million of these chains were shared by at least two donors. Raw reads were error-corrected and collapsed into unique sequences by a nearest-neighbor algorithm in which closely related sequences were merged to remove PCR and sequencing errors. V, D and J gene segments were assigned by aligning CDR3 sequences to IMGT reference sequences. For a sequence to be retained, at least a six-nucleotide match to both a V gene segment and a J gene segment was required. Rearrangements were classified as productive when the CDR3 lacked stop codons and remained in frame with V and J, and all other rearrangements were classified as non-productive. CDR3 was defined by IMGT convention, running from the second conserved V-encoded cysteine to the conserved J-encoded phenylalanine. The earlier analysis of 500 to 650 of the donors excluded any sequence lacking an unambiguous match to a single V gene segment. In an earlier analysis of approximately 550 of the donors, V segments were called functional above 56.7% productive rearrangements and were called segregating when the between-donor standard deviation exceeded 5%. A statistical classification framework was developed to diagnose cytomegalovirus status using the catalog of TCR beta chain sequences. V and J gene assignment, in a later analysis, came from comparing TCR nucleotide sequences with IMGT/GENE-DB human TR gene sequences. A later analysis assigned CDR3 sequences and most-parsimonious VDJ recombination scenarios with the TCRdist pipeline. In a later analysis, each TCR beta chain was defined by its CDR3 amino acid sequence together with its V-gene family, and reads without a unique V-gene family were excluded. To address suspected cross-contamination and a sequencing artifact, a later analysis removed some 620 highly shared, low-generation-probability nucleotide sequences. A later analysis calculated a clonal expansion index for each public chain from normalized within-repertoire ranks of inferred template counts. In a later analysis, generation probabilities were computed using a VDJ recombination model fitted to out-of-frame rearrangements, and the results were checked against IGoR. In a later analysis, TCR-TCR, TCR-HLA and TCR-CMV co-occurrence was scored with hypergeometric tests, and a repertoire-size bias correction was applied to TCR pairs. To estimate false discovery rates, a later analysis permuted the HLA or CMV assignments 20 times. In a later analysis, co-occurring TCRs were grouped using DBSCAN, with TCRdist sequence similarity added in when clustering inside HLA-allele-positive subsets. Repertoires with fewer than 30,000 or more than 120,000 public chains were left out of co-occurrence clustering, as were four to six repertoires with anomalous nucleotide sharing. TCRdb carries this immuneACCESS record with in-frame sequences only. Its versions omit some clonotypes, under half of them owing to an unresolved V gene in the studies checked, with the rest unexplained. V and J calls and clone size follow that table, whereas D and trimming were derived from the DNA. The sample records 150,000 to 200,000 clones, approximately 80% of which are singletons. About 1.8% of the sample comes from the top ten.

The sequenced sample consisted of PBMCs. The rearranged segments are TRBV6-5 and TRBJ1-2; the D gene is perhaps TRBD1, from 5 matching bases. This receptor was obtained from a woman younger than 30 in good health and CMV-seronegative. The CDR3 region has the sequence CASSPRTLNYGYTF. The DNA sequence follows: TGTGCCAGCAGTCCCCGGACACTCAACTATGGCTACACCTTC.